This entry is about one T cell receptor beta chain. The antigen remains undetermined. Sequenced by immunoSEQ multiplex PCR; TCRdb stores in-frame clones only, minus some. Of some 100,000 clones in the sample, roughly 90% were seen once. The data stem from a study of graft-versus-host responses after intestinal transplantation. Germline V gives CDR1 MNHEY, CDR2 SMNVEV (reference sequence). The junction had 9 bases not matched to a gene; V was cut back by 4 bases and J by 10 bases. This CDR3 is built from 14 residues. The TCR comes from a human donor who was the organ donor for an intestinal transplant. The gene calls are TRBV27 and TRBJ2-4; 8 bases agree with TRBD2. Sequences were derived from unstimulated CD4+ T cells sorted from spleen or lymph node cells, sampled before transplant. The CDR3 nucleotides read TGTGCCAGCAGTTCCCAGGGACCGGGGGGGATTCAGTACTTC. It codes for CASSSQGPGGIQYF.